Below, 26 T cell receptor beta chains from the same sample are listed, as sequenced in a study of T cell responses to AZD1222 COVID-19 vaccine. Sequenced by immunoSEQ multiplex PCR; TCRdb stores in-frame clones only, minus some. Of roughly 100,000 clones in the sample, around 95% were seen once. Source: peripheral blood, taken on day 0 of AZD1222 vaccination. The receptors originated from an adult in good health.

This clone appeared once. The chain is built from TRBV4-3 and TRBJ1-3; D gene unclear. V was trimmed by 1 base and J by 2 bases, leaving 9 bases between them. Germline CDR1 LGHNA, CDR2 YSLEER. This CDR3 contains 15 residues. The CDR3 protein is CASSQGGSTGNTIYF. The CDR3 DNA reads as TGCGCCAGCAGCCAAGGAGGGTCGACTGGAAACACCATATATTTT.

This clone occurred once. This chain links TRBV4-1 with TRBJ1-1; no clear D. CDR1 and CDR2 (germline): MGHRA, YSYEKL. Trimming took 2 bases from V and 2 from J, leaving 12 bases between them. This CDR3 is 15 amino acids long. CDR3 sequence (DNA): TGCGCCAGCAGCCAATCCCCGGCGGCCAACACTGAAGCTTTCTTT. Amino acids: CASSQSPAANTEAFF.

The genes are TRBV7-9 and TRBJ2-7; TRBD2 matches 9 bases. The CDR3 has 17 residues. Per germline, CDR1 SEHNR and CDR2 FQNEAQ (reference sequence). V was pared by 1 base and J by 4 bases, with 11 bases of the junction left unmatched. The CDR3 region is CASSLDGIAGEMYEQYF. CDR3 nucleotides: TGTGCCAGCAGCTTAGACGGGATAGCGGGAGAGATGTACGAGCAGTACTTC.

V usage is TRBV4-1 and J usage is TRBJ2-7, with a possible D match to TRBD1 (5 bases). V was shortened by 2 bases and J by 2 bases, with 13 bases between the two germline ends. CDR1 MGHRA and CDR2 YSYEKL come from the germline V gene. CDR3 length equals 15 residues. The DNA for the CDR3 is TGCGCCAGCAGCCAATCCCCAGGGCCAACCTACGAGCAGTACTTC. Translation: CASSQSPGPTYEQYF.

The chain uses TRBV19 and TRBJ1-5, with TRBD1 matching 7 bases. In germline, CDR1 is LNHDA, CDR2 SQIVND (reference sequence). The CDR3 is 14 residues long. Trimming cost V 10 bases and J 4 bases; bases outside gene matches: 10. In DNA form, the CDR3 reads TGTGCCACCAGCAGGGGGGTAGGGAATCAGCCCCAGCATTTT. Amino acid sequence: CATSRGVGNQPQHF.

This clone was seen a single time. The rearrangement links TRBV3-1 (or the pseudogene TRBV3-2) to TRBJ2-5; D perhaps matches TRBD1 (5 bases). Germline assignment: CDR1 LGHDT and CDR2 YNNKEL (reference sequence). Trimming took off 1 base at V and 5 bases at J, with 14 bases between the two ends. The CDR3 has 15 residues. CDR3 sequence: CASSQGPGAQETQYF. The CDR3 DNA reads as TGTGCCAGCAGCCAAGGCCCTGGGGCGCAGGAGACCCAGTACTTC.

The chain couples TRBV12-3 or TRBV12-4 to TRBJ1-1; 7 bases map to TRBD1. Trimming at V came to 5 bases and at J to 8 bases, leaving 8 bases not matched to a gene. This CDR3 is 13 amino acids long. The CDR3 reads CASSPGARGEAFF. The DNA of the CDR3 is TGTGCCAGCAGTCCAGGGGCCAGGGGGGAAGCTTTCTTT.

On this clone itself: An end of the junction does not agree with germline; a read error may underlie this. CDR3 sequence: CASSLGTGTSGSQTQYF. CDR3 in DNA: TGTGCTAGCAGCTTAGGAACCGGGACTAGCGGGAGTCAGACCCAGTACTTC. The chain has TRBV7-7 and TRBJ2-5; 14 positions agree with TRBD2. CDR1 SSHAT and CDR2 FNYEAQ come from the germline V gene (reference sequence). The CDR3 extends over 17 amino acids.

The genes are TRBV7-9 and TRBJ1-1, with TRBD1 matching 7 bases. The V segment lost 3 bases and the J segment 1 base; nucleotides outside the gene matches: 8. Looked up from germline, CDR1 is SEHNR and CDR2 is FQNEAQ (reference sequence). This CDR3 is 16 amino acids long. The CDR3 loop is CASSFRDRKTNTEAFF. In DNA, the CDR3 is TGTGCCAGCAGCTTCCGGGACAGAAAAACGAACACTGAAGCTTTCTTT.

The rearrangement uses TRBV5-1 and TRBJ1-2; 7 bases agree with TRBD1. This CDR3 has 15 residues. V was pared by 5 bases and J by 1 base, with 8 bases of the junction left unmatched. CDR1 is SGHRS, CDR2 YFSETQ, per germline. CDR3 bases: TGCGCCAGCAGATGGGGAGACAGGGATAACTATGGCTACACCTTC. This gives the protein CASRWGDRDNYGYTF.

The CDR3 sequence: CASSFSGLGGYTF. As DNA, the CDR3 is TGTGCCAGCAGTTTCTCAGGGTTGGGGGGCTACACCTTC. This sequence joins TRBV27 and TRBJ1-2; tentative D call: TRBD1 (5 bases). Germline V gives CDR1 MNHEY, CDR2 SMNVEV (reference sequence). This CDR3 region has 13 residues. Trimming removed 3 bases at V and 8 bases at J, with 13 bases between.

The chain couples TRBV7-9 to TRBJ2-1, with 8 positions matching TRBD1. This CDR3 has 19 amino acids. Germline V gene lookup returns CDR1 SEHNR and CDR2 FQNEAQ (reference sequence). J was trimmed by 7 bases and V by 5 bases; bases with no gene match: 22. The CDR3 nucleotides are TGTGCCAGCAGCCCAGGGGTATCCGGCAGGGGGCTGTCTAGGAATGAGCAGTTCTTC. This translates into CASSPGVSGRGLSRNEQFF.

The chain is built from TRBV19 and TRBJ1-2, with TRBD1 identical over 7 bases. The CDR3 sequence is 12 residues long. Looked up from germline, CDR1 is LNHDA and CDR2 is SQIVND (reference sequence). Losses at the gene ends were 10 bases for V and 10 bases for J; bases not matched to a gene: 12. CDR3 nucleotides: TGTGCCACACCTCGGACAGGTCCCATCTACACCTTC. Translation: CATPRTGPIYTF.

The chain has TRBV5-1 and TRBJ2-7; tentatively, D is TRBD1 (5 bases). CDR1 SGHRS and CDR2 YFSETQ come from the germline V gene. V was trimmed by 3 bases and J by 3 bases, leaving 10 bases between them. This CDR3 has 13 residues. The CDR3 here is CASSSKGNYEQYF. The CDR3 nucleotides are TGCGCCAGCAGCTCTAAGGGGAACTACGAGCAGTACTTC.

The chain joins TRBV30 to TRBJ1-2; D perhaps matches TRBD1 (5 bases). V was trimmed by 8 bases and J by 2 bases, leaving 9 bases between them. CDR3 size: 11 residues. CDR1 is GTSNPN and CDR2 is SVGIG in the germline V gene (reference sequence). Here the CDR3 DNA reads TGTGCCACGGGGCGCAACTATGGCTACACCTTC. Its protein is CATGRNYGYTF.

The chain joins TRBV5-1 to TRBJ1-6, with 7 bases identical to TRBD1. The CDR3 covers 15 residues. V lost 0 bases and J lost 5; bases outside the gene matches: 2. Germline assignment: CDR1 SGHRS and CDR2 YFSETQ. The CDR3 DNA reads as TGCGCCAGCAGCTTGGTGACAGGGCATAATTCACCCCTCCACTTT. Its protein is CASSLVTGHNSPLHF. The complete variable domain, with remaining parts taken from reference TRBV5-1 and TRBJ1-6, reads KAGVTQTPRYLIKTRGQQVTLSCSPISGHRSVSWYQQTPGQGLQFLFEYFSETQRNKGNFPGRFSGRQFSNSRSEMNVSTLELGDSALYLCASSLVTGHNSPLHFGNGTRLTVT.

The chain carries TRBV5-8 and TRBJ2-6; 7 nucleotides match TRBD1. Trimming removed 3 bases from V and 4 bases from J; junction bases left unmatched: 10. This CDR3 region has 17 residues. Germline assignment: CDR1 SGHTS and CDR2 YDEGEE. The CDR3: CASSSGQSLGGANVLTF. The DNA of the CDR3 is TGTGCCAGCAGCTCGGGACAGTCCCTGGGGGGGGCCAACGTCCTGACTTTC.

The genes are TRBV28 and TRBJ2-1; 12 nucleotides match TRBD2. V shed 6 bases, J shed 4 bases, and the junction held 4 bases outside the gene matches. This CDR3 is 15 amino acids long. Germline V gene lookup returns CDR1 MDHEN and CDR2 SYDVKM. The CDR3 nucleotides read TGTGCCAGCAGCCCAGGACTAGCGGGATACAATGAGCAGTTCTTC. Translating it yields CASSPGLAGYNEQFF.

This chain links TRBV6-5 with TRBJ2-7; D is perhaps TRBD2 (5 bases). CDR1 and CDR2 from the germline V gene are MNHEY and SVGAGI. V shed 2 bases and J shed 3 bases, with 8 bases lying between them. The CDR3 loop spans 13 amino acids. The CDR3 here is CASSYEGVYEQYF. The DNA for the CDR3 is TGTGCCAGCAGTTACGAGGGAGTCTACGAGCAGTACTTC.

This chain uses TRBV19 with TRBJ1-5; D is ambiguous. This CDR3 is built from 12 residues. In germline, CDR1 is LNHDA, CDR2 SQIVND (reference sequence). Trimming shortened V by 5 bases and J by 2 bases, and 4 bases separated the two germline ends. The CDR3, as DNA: TGTGCCAGTAGTGACCGCAATCAGCCCCAGCATTTT. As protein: CASSDRNQPQHF.

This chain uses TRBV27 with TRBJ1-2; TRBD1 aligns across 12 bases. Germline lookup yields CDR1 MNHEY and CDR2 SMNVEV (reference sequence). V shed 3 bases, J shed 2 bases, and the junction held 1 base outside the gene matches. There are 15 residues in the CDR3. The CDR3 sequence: CASSLGTGGNYGYTF. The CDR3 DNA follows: TGTGCCAGCAGTTTGGGGACAGGGGGCAACTATGGCTACACCTTC.

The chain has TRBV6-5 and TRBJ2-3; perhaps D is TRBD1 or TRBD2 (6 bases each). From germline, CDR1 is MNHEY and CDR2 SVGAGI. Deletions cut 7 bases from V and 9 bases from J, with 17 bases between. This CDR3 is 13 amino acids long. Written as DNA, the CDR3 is TGTGCCAGCACCCAGGGCAGGGGAGGCACGCAGTATTTT. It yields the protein CASTQGRGGTQYF.

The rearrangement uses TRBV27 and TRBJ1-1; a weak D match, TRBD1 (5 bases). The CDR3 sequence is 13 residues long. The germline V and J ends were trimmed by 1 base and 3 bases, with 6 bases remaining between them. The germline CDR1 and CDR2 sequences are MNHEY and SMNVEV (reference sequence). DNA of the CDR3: TGTGCCAGCAGTTTATTCAGGGACACTGAAGCTTTCTTT. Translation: CASSLFRDTEAFF.

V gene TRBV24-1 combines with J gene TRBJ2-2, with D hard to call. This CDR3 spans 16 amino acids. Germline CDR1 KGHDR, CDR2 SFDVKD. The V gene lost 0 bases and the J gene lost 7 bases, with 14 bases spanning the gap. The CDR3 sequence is CATSDLSRLSIGELFF. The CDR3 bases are TGTGCCACCAGTGATTTGTCCAGGTTAAGTATCGGGGAGCTGTTTTTT.

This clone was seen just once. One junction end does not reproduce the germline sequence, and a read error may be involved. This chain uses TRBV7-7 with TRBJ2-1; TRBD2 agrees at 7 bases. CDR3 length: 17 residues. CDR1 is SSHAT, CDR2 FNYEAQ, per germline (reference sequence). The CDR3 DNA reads TGTGCTAGCAGCCCTACATTTGGGAGGGCCCCCTACAATGAGCAGTTCTTC. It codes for CASSPTFGRAPYNEQFF.

As DNA, the CDR3 is TGTGCCAGCAGCCTCGGTGATACCTATGGCTACACCTTC. Translated, it gives CASSLGDTYGYTF. The chain links TRBV21-1 to TRBJ1-2. TRBV21-1 is listed as a pseudogene. This CDR3 comprises 13 residues.